These T cell receptor beta chains were read from a single sample in a study of cytomegalovirus exposure and HLA in healthy donors. Clones were sequenced by immunoSEQ multiplex PCR, and TCRdb holds only the in-frame ones, with some missing. Among some 170,000 clones listed, approximately 78% were seen once. The sample taken for sequencing was PBMCs. The receptors come from a human donor in good health. The CDR3 runs from the conserved cysteine through the conserved F or W. A D gene is named only where the DNA matches it firmly. Clone size appears in some rows only: once, few, many, or a class for an expanded clone.

v_gene: TRBV6-5
j_gene: TRBJ2-7
d_gene: .
abundance: .
CDR3nt: TGTGCCAGCACCCAGGGTGGGGAGCAGTACTTC
CDR3aa: CASTQGGEQYF

v_gene: TRBV19
j_gene: TRBJ1-2
d_gene: .
abundance: few
CDR3nt: TGTGCCAGTAGTATAGCGTCGGACTATGGCTACACCTTC
CDR3aa: CASSIASDYGYTF

v_gene: TRBV5-1
j_gene: TRBJ1-4
d_gene: TRBD1
abundance: .
CDR3nt: TGCGCCAGCAGCTTGGTCACAGGGGGCCTGGCTAATGAAAAACTGTTTTTT
CDR3aa: CASSLVTGGLANEKLFF

v_gene: TRBV6-1
j_gene: TRBJ1-4
d_gene: TRBD1
abundance: .
CDR3nt: TGTGCCAGCAGTGAAGGGGGACAGCCTAATGAAAAACTGTTTTTT
CDR3aa: CASSEGGQPNEKLFF

v_gene: TRBV29-1
j_gene: TRBJ1-1
d_gene: .
abundance: .
CDR3nt: TGCAGCGCCCTGTCGGGGTCTTGGAGTGAAGCTTTCTTT
CDR3aa: CSALSGSWSEAFF

v_gene: TRBV14
j_gene: TRBJ1-5
d_gene: TRBD1
abundance: .
CDR3nt: TGTGCCAGCAGCCAAGATCAGGCGTCAGGGGGCGAGGTGGGTCAGCCCCAGCATTTT
CDR3aa: CASSQDQASGGEVGQPQHF

v_gene: TRBV7-6
j_gene: TRBJ2-2
d_gene: .
abundance: .
CDR3nt: TGTGCCAGCAGCTTAGTGGGGCTTACCGGGGAGCTGTTTTTT
CDR3aa: CASSLVGLTGELFF

v_gene: TRBV7-9
j_gene: TRBJ2-3
d_gene: TRBD2
abundance: .
CDR3nt: TGTGCCAGCAGCCCCCGGGGAGCGGGGGGGCCAGATACGCAGTATTTT
CDR3aa: CASSPRGAGGPDTQYF

v_gene: TRBV7-2
j_gene: TRBJ1-5
d_gene: .
abundance: .
CDR3nt: TGTGCCAGCAGTTTTAGCCCAGGGAATCAGCCCCAGCATTTT
CDR3aa: CASSFSPGNQPQHF

v_gene: TRBV7-2
j_gene: TRBJ2-5
d_gene: TRBD2
abundance: few
CDR3nt: TGTGCCAGCAGCTTAGCGGCTAGCGGGGGCCAAGAGACCCAGTACTTC
CDR3aa: CASSLAASGGQETQYF

v_gene: TRBV7-9
j_gene: TRBJ1-5
d_gene: .
abundance: .
CDR3nt: TGTGCCAGCAGCTTCGTCCAGGGGAGAGATCAGCCCCAGCATTTT
CDR3aa: CASSFVQGRDQPQHF

v_gene: TRBV9
j_gene: TRBJ2-3
d_gene: .
abundance: .
CDR3nt: TGTGCCAGCAGCGTACGAGCGGAGCGCACAGATACGCAGTATTTT
CDR3aa: CASSVRAERTDTQYF

v_gene: TRBV18
j_gene: TRBJ1-6
d_gene: .
abundance: once
CDR3nt: TGTGCCAGCTCATCAGGACCCCGGGAGAATAATTCACCCCTCCACTTT
CDR3aa: CASSSGPRENNSPLHF

v_gene: TRBV2
j_gene: TRBJ2-1
d_gene: TRBD2
abundance: .
CDR3nt: TGTGCCAGCAGTGTCTCTAGCGGGGGGAACAATGAGCAGTTCTTC
CDR3aa: CASSVSSGGNNEQFF

v_gene: TRBV5-1
j_gene: TRBJ2-5
d_gene: TRBD1
abundance: .
CDR3nt: TGCGCCAGCAGCTCCGTCCCGGGACAGTTAGAGACCCAGTACTTC
CDR3aa: CASSSVPGQLETQYF

v_gene: TRBV14
j_gene: TRBJ1-6
d_gene: .
abundance: .
CDR3nt: TGTGCCAGCAGCCCAGCCGGACAGATCAGCTCACCCCTCCACTTT
CDR3aa: CASSPAGQISSPLHF

v_gene: TRBV7-2
j_gene: TRBJ1-5
d_gene: TRBD1
abundance: .
CDR3nt: TGTGCCAGCAGCCCTACGGGACAGGATAGCAATCAGCCCCAGCATTTT
CDR3aa: CASSPTGQDSNQPQHF

v_gene: TRBV25-1
j_gene: TRBJ2-1
d_gene: TRBD1
abundance: .
CDR3nt: TGTGCCAGCAGTGAAATCCGCGGCAGGGGGAAGGACAATGAGCAGTTCTTC
CDR3aa: CASSEIRGRGKDNEQFF

v_gene: TRBV18
j_gene: TRBJ1-2
d_gene: .
abundance: .
CDR3nt: TGTGCCAGCTCACCTGAGGCCCGCCCGGCGTTGGTCTCTAACTATGGCTACACCTTC
CDR3aa: CASSPEARPALVSNYGYTF

v_gene: TRBV7-8
j_gene: TRBJ1-2
d_gene: .
abundance: .
CDR3nt: TGTGCCAGCAGCTCACGGACGGACTCGGGGGGCTACACCTTC
CDR3aa: CASSSRTDSGGYTF

v_gene: TRBV6-6
j_gene: TRBJ2-5
d_gene: TRBD2
abundance: .
CDR3nt: TGTGCCAGCAAGATTCTAGCGGGGGTTTGGGAGACCCAGTACTTC
CDR3aa: CASKILAGVWETQYF

v_gene: TRBV7-8
j_gene: TRBJ1-5
d_gene: .
abundance: .
CDR3nt: TGTGCCAGCAGCTTTGGACAGATTAATCAGCCCCAGCATTTT
CDR3aa: CASSFGQINQPQHF

v_gene: TRBV29-1
j_gene: TRBJ2-7
d_gene: TRBD1
abundance: .
CDR3nt: TGCAGCGTGGTCAGGGACAGGTCCTACGAGCAGTACTTC
CDR3aa: CSVVRDRSYEQYF

v_gene: TRBV7-9
j_gene: TRBJ2-1
d_gene: TRBD2
abundance: .
CDR3nt: TGTGCCAGCACCCCGGCAGCGGGGGGATCCTACAATGAGCAGTTCTTC
CDR3aa: CASTPAAGGSYNEQFF

v_gene: TRBV7-2
j_gene: TRBJ2-5
d_gene: TRBD2
abundance: .
CDR3nt: TGTGCCAGCAGCTCCGTCGGTAGCGGGGGGGAGACCCAGTACTTC
CDR3aa: CASSSVGSGGETQYF

v_gene: TRBV9
j_gene: TRBJ1-6
d_gene: .
abundance: .
CDR3nt: TGTGCCAGCGGGGGGGGGAATCAATATAATTCACCCCTCCACTTT
CDR3aa: CASGGGNQYNSPLHF

v_gene: TRBV18
j_gene: TRBJ1-1
d_gene: TRBD1
abundance: .
CDR3nt: TGTGCCAGCTCACCATTAACAGGGGCGCAGAACACTGAAGCTTTCTTT
CDR3aa: CASSPLTGAQNTEAFF

v_gene: TRBV7-2
j_gene: TRBJ1-5
d_gene: TRBD1
abundance: .
CDR3nt: TGTGCCAGCAGCCTTACCCAGGGGGCTGGTCAGCCCCAGCATTTT
CDR3aa: CASSLTQGAGQPQHF

v_gene: TRBV7-7
j_gene: TRBJ1-1
d_gene: .
abundance: .
CDR3nt: TGTGCTAGCAGCTTAGACAGCAACACTGAAGCTTTCTTT
CDR3aa: CASSLDSNTEAFF

v_gene: TRBV7-8
j_gene: TRBJ2-7
d_gene: .
abundance: .
CDR3nt: TGTGCCAGCAGCTTAGACCGCTCGGGCGAGCAGTACTTC
CDR3aa: CASSLDRSGEQYF

v_gene: TRBV7-2
j_gene: TRBJ1-5
d_gene: .
abundance: .
CDR3nt: TGTGCCAGCAGCATACGCCAGGATCAGCCCCAGCATTTT
CDR3aa: CASSIRQDQPQHF

v_gene: TRBV7-3
j_gene: TRBJ2-2
d_gene: TRBD2
abundance: once
CDR3nt: TGTGCCAGCACCCAGAGCGGGGGGGCGTTGGGGGAGCTGTTTTTT
CDR3aa: CASTQSGGALGELFF